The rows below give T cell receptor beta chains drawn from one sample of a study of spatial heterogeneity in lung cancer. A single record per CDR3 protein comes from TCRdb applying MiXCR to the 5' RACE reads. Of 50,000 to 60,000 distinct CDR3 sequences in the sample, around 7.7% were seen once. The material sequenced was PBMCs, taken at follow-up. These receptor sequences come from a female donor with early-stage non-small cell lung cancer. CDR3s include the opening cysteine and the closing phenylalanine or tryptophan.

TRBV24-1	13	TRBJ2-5	CATSDHVLETQYF
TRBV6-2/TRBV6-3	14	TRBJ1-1	CASGSQGRNTEAFF
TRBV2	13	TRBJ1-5	CASNGDSNQPQHF
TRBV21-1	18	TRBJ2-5	CASSTVVGPCIQGETQYF
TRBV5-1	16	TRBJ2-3	CASSFLSGSVADTQYF
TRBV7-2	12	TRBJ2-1	CASSLWANEQFF
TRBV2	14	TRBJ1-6	CASSVQAANSPLHF
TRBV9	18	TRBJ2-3	CASSDRVTLAGRADTQYF
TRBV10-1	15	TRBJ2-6	CASSEGGAGANVLTF
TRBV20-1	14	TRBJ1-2	CSARVQDRAYGYTF
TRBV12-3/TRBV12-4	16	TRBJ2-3	CASSLILAEQADTQYF
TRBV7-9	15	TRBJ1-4	CASSYPTGLNEKLFF
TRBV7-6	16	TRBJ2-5	CASSPISGQGGETQYF
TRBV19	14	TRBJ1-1	CASSLEGLNTEAFF
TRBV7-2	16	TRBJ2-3	CASSSPSGYGTDTQYF
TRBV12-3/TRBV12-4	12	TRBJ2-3	CASRRAADTQYF
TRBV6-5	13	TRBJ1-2	CASRPDGLYGYTF
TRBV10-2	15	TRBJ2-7	CASISYTGGHYEQYF
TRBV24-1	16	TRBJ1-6	CATSDNRDRKNSPLHF
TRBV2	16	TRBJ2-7	CASSPLGAGVVYEQYF
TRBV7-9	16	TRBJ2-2	CASSRLMTGKTGELFF
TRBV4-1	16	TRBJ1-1	CASSLTQGFGNTEAFF
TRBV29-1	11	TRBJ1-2	CSVEGNYGYTF
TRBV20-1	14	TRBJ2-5	CSAKTSFYQETQYF
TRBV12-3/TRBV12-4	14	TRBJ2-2	CASSASGGTGELFF
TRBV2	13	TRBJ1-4	CASSQRDLEKLFF
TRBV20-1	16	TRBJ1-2	CSARASDRSANYGYTF
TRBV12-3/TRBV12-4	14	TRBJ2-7	CASSTSGGRYEQYF
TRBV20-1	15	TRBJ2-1	CSAPSRDRAFNEQFF
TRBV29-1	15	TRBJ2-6	CSVESGSGLANVLTF
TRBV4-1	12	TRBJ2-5	CASSQGASTQYF
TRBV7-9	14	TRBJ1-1	CASIPARQGTEAFF
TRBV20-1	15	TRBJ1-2	CSASSPQDGAYGYTF
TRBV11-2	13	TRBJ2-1	CASSLDRETEQFF
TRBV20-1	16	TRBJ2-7	CSARDPETGPSYEQYF
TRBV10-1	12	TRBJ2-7	CASSDRDAEQYF
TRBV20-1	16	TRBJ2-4	CSARDPKTPAKNIQYF
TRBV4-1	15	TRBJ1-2	CASSQPNTYRGGYTF
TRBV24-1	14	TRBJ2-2	CATSGAANTGELFF
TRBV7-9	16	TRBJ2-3	CASSTPPYGVFDTQYF
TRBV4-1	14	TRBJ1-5	CASSPPDSNQPQHF
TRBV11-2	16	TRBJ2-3	CASSLTRGGDTDTQYF
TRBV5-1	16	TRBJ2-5	CASSPGSSGPQETQYF
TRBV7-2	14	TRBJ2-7	CASSLGAGAYEQYF
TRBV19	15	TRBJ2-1	CASSRDRILNNEQFF